What follows are 21 T cell receptor beta chains derived from one specimen sequenced in a study of T cell clonotyping in hematopoietic cell transplantation. Using immunoSEQ multiplex PCR, the repertoire was profiled, and TCRdb retains in-frame clones only, with some absent. Here the sample spans under 8,000 clones, roughly nine tenths being singletons. Sequencing was performed on peripheral blood mononuclear cells, taken 180 days after allogeneic stem cell transplant. Every receptor here comes from a female patient aged 50-60 years who had an allogeneic stem cell transplant from an unrelated donor, so the T cells may come from the graft donor. Some clones in this sample may be carry-over from other donors' samples.

This clone was seen a handful of times. The rearrangement links TRBV10-3 to TRBJ1-1; TRBD1 matches 9 bases. Losses at the gene ends were 10 bases for V and 4 bases for J; bases not matched to a gene: 13. CDR3 length equals 15 residues. The germline CDR1 and CDR2 sequences are ENHRY and SYGVKD. CDR3 DNA sequence: TGTGCCACCGGGCCTTCCGGGACAGGGACCACTGAAGCTTTCTTT. It encodes CATGPSGTGTTEAFF.

The chain employs TRBV5-1 and TRBJ1-4; TRBD1 aligns across 9 bases. CDR3 length: 15 residues. Germline assignment: CDR1 SGHRS and CDR2 YFSETQ. After removal of 2 bases from V and 7 bases from J, the junction contained 6 bases not matched to a gene. Here the CDR3 DNA reads TGCGCCAGCAGCTTACAGGGGGCGTTTAGTGAAAAACTGTTTTTT. Its translation: CASSLQGAFSEKLFF.

The rearrangement joins TRBV25-1 to TRBJ1-1, with D possibly matching TRBD1 (5 bases). V lost 4 bases and J 6 bases, leaving 24 bases between the germline ends. Germline V CDR1 and CDR2: MGHDK, SYGVNS. The CDR3 loop spans 17 amino acids. The CDR3 spells CASSAAEGLTPGSEAFF. The CDR3 DNA reads as TGTGCCAGCAGTGCCGCTGAGGGACTCACTCCGGGTTCTGAAGCTTTCTTT.

This clone was counted a single time. This sequence joins TRBV5-6 and TRBJ1-5, with 7 bases matching TRBD1. This CDR3 is built from 13 residues. The trim removed 4 bases at V and 7 bases at J, leaving 5 bases unmatched. Per the germline V gene, CDR1 is SGHDT and CDR2 is YYEEEE. The CDR3 DNA sequence: TGTGCCAGCAGCCTGGCAGGGGGACAGCCCCAGCATTTT. Its translation: CASSLAGGQPQHF.

CDR3 nucleotides: TGTGCCAGTTTCTCGGCCTCCTACGAGCAGTACTTC. It encodes CASFSASYEQYF. V is TRBV27 and J is TRBJ2-7; D unresolved. The CDR3 is 12 residues long. CDR1 MNHEY and CDR2 SMNVEV come from the germline V gene (reference sequence). Trimming shortened V by 9 bases and J by 0 bases, and 9 bases separated the two germline ends.

The rearrangement uses TRBV7-9 and TRBJ2-1; D is unresolved. Trimming took off 11 bases at V and 6 bases at J, with 11 bases between the two ends. CDR1 is SEHNR, CDR2 FQNEAQ, per germline (reference sequence). The CDR3 consists of 11 residues. The chain's CDR3 is CAVDGPNEQFF. The CDR3 DNA reads as TGTGCCGTGGACGGACCCAATGAGCAGTTCTTC. Looking up the rest from reference TRBV7-9 and TRBJ2-1 gives the full variable domain: DTGVSQNPRHKITKRGQNVTFRCDPISEHNRLYWYRQTLGQGPEFLTYFQNEAQLEKSRLLSDRFSAERPKGSFSTLEIQRTEQGDSAMYLCAVDGPNEQFFGPGTRLTVL.

V usage is TRBV6-5 and J usage is TRBJ2-5; 13 positions match TRBD2. V trimming: 7 bases; J trimming: 2 bases; junction bases outside the gene matches: 4. CDR3 length: 15 residues. Per germline, CDR1 MNHEY and CDR2 SVGAGI. The CDR3 DNA sequence: TGTGCCAGCAACCCGGGACTAGCGGGGCAAGAGACCCAGTACTTC. It is translated as CASNPGLAGQETQYF.

The J gene is TRBJ2-7, the V gene TRBV10-3; 13 bases align to TRBD2. CDR1 and CDR2 (germline): ENHRY, SYGVKD. With V trimmed by 6 bases and J by 1 base, 12 bases remained unmatched. The CDR3 length is 18 residues. The CDR3 bases are TGTGCCATCAGCAGGACTAGCGGGGGATCTCAAGTTTCCTACGAGCAGTACTTC. Amino acid sequence: CAISRTSGGSQVSYEQYF.

This sequence joins TRBV28 and TRBJ2-3; 8 nucleotides agree with TRBD2. Germline V gene sequence: CDR1 MDHEN, CDR2 SYDVKM. There are 16 residues in the CDR3. The J segment lost 1 base and the V segment lost 3 bases, leaving 6 bases of the junction unmatched. This chain's CDR3 is CASSFSGGAGTDTQYF. The CDR3 DNA sequence: TGTGCCAGCAGTTTCTCCGGGGGGGCGGGCACAGATACGCAGTATTTT.

This clone is labeled large. The chain combines TRBV11-2 with TRBJ1-1; TRBD1 agrees at 9 bases. The CDR3 consists of 15 residues. Germline assignment: CDR1 SGHAT and CDR2 FQNNGV. V shed 4 bases, J shed 1 base, and the junction held 4 bases outside the gene matches. The CDR3 region has the DNA TGTGCCAGCAGCTGGGGACAGGGCACGAACACTGAAGCTTTCTTT. Encoded protein: CASSWGQGTNTEAFF.

The chain is built from TRBV9 and TRBJ2-1, with 11 positions matching TRBD2. CDR1 and CDR2 (germline): SGDLS, YYNGEE. This CDR3 has 15 residues. V trimming: 3 bases; J trimming: 6 bases; junction bases outside the gene matches: 5. The CDR3 DNA sequence: TGTGCCAGCAGCGCGGGACTAGCGGAGTTCAATGAGCAGTTCTTC. It yields the protein CASSAGLAEFNEQFF.

The V call is TRBV28, the J call TRBJ2-7, with TRBD1 identical over 12 bases. Germline V gives CDR1 MDHEN, CDR2 SYDVKM. The CDR3 length is 15 residues. V lost 5 bases to trimming and J lost 4 bases; unmatched junction nucleotides: 6. The CDR3 spells CASSPRDRGQYEQYF. Written as DNA, the CDR3 is TGTGCCAGCAGTCCAAGGGACAGGGGGCAGTACGAGCAGTACTTC.

This clone was observed a few times. The chain combines TRBV4-3 with TRBJ2-7, with 11 bases aligning to TRBD2. This CDR3 comprises 14 residues. Germline CDR1 LGHNA, CDR2 YSLEER. Losses at the gene ends were 1 base for V and 12 bases for J; bases not matched to a gene: 8. This chain's CDR3 is CASSQGVSSGRPYF. The CDR3 DNA sequence: TGCGCCAGCAGCCAAGGGGTTTCTAGCGGGAGGCCGTACTTC.

CDR3 protein: CASSYRGAVTDTQYF. The CDR3 coding sequence is TGTGCCAGCAGCTACCGGGGGGCGGTCACAGATACGCAGTATTTT. The gene calls are TRBV7-8 and TRBJ2-3; tentatively, D is TRBD2 (7 bases). The CDR3 is 15 amino acids. V was pared by 4 bases and J by 2 bases, with 13 bases between. CDR1 is SGHVS and CDR2 is FQNEAQ in the germline V gene.

This chain connects TRBV4-1 to TRBJ1-5, with D tentatively TRBD1 (5 bases). This CDR3 is 19 amino acids long. The V end was cut by 0 bases, the J end by 3 bases, with 21 bases between. Germline CDR1 is MGHRA and CDR2 is YSYEKL. The CDR3 DNA reads as TGCGCCAGCAGCCAAGACCCAACCGTCGGGGACCCTTACAATCAGCCCCAGCATTTT. It specifies CASSQDPTVGDPYNQPQHF.

V gene TRBV27 combines with J gene TRBJ2-1, with 10 bases that match TRBD2. The V gene end was trimmed by 6 bases and the J gene end by 6 bases; junction bases not matched to a gene: 8. Germline-derived CDR1 and CDR2 are MNHEY and SMNVEV (reference sequence). This CDR3 is built from 15 residues. The CDR3 region has the DNA TGTGCCAGCAGCCTAAGCGGGGGGGCCGGCAATGAGCAGTTCTTC. Translation: CASSLSGGAGNEQFF.

The chain combines TRBV25-1 with TRBJ2-1, with TRBD2 identical over 12 bases. Germline V gives CDR1 MGHDK, CDR2 SYGVNS. This CDR3 is built from 15 residues. V lost 3 bases to trimming and J lost 6 bases; unmatched junction nucleotides: 3. The DNA of the CDR3 is TGTGCCAGCAGTGAGCCGGGACTAGCGGGCAATGAGCAGTTCTTC. Amino acid sequence: CASSEPGLAGNEQFF.

V gene TRBV11-1 combines with J gene TRBJ1-6, with D hard to call. Trimming took off 2 bases at V and 10 bases at J, with 9 bases between the two ends. Germline CDR1 reads SGHAT; CDR2 reads FQDESV (reference sequence). CDR3 length: 13 residues. CDR3 DNA sequence: TGTGCCAGCAGCTTACAGGAGCGATCACCCCTCCACTTT. Translating it yields CASSLQERSPLHF. Variable domain in full (rest from reference TRBV11-1 and TRBJ1-6): EAEVAQSPRYKITEKSQAVAFWCDPISGHATLYWYRQILGQGPELLVQFQDESVVDDSQLPKDRFSAERLKGVDSTLKIQPAELGDSAMYLCASSLQERSPLHFGNGTRLTVT.

The rearrangement links TRBV18 to TRBJ2-7, with D unresolved. The CDR3 extends over 13 amino acids. The V gene lost 6 bases and the J gene lost 4 bases, with 13 bases spanning the gap. Germline loops: CDR1 KGHSH, CDR2 LQKENI. CDR3 loop: CASSREVNYEQYF. As DNA, the CDR3 is TGTGCCAGCTCCCGAGAAGTTAATTACGAGCAGTACTTC.

V is TRBV7-9 and J is TRBJ2-1; TRBD1 aligns across 11 bases. This CDR3 has 16 residues. After removal of 5 bases from V and 3 bases from J, the junction contained 6 bases not matched to a gene. The V gene's germline CDR1 is SEHNR and CDR2 FQNEAQ (reference sequence). The CDR3 loop is CASSPKGTGGYNEQFF. The CDR3 DNA reads as TGTGCCAGCAGCCCCAAAGGGACAGGGGGCTACAATGAGCAGTTCTTC.

The genes are TRBV27 and TRBJ2-7; tentative D call: TRBD2 (5 bases). With 0 bases removed from V and 6 bases from J, the gap between germline ends came to 6 bases. Germline assignment: CDR1 MNHEY and CDR2 SMNVEV (reference sequence). This CDR3 has 12 residues. The DNA of the CDR3 is TGTGCCAGCAGTTTATCAGGAGGCGAGCAGTACTTC. Residues: CASSLSGGEQYF.